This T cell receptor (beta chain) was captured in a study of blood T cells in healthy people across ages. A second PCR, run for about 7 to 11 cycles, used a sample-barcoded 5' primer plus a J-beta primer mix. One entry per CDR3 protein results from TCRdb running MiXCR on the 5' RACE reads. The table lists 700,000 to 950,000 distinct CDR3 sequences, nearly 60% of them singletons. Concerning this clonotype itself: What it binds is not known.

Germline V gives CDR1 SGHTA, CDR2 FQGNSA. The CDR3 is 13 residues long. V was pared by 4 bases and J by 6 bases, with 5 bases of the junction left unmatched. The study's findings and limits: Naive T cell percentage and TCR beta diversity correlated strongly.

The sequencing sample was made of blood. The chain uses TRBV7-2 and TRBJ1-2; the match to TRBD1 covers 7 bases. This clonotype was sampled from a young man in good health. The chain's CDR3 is CASSYTGVDGYTF. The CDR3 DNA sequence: TGTGCCAGCAGCTATACAGGGGTTGATGGCTACACCTTC.